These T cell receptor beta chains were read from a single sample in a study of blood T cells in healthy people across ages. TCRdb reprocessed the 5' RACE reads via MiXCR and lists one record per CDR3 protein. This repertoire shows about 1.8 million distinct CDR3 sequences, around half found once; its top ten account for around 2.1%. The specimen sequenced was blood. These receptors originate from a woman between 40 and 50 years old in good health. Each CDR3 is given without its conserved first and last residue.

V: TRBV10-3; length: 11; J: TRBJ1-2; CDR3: AISGVLNYGYT
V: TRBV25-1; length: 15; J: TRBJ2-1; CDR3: ASSEFPASGGGDEQF
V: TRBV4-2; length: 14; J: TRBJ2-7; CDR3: ASSQDWRRPYNEQY
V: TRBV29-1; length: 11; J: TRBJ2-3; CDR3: SVVERGGDTQY
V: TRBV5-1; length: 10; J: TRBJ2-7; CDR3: ASRRNTYEQY
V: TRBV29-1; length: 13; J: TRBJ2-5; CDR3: SVQQRGVYQETQY
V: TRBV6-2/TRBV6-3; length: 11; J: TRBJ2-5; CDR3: ACSYSGDPIEY
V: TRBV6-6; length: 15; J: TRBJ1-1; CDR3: ASSYTQRQGRNTEAF
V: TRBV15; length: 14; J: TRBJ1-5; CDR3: ATSSERTGSTGPQH
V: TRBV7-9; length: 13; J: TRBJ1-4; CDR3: ASSLSRTGGRKLF
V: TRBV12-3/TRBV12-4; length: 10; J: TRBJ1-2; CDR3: ASSLKAYGYT
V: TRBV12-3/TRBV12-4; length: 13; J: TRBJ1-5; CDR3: ASSIGQGMGQPQH
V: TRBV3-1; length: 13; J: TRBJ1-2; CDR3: ASSPEDSGYYGYT
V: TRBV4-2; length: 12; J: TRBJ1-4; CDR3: ASSQGQRNEKLF
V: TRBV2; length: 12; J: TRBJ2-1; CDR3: ASSAGGENNEQF
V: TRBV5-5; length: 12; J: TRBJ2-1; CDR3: ASSLGVVPYEQF
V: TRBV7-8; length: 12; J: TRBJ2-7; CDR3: ASSSTSARGEQY